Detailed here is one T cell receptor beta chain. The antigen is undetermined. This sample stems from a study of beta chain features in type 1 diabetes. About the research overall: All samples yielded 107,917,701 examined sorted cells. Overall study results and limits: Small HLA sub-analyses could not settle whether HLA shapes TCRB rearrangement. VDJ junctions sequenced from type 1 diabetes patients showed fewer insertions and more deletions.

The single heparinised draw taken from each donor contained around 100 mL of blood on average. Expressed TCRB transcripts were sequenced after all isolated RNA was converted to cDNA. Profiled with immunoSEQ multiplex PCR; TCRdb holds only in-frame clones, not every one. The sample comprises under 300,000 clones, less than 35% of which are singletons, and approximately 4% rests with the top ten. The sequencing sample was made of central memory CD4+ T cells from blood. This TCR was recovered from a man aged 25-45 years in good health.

The CDR3, as DNA: TGTGCCAGCAGCTCCCCTAGCGCGACTAGCACAGATACGCAGTATTTT. Translated: CASSSPSATSTDTQYF. The chain combines TRBV5-4 with TRBJ2-3, with a weak D call TRBD2 (6 bases). V was clipped by 3 bases and J by 0 bases, with 14 bases between them. The V gene's germline CDR1 is SGHNT and CDR2 YYREEE (reference sequence). The CDR3 has 16 amino acids.